The 25 T cell receptor beta chains below were found in one sample sequenced in a study of T cells in Graves' hyperthyroidism and ophthalmopathy. Amplification targeted TCR beta CDR3 regions from RNA transcripts. A first-round RT-PCR of the TCR CDR3 used the HTBI primer set. TCRdb reanalysed the multiplex PCR reads using MiXCR and keeps one entry per CDR3 protein. The table includes more than 300,000 distinct CDR3 sequences, about 13% detected once. The specimen was blood. These receptors were obtained from a woman in her late teens or twenties with Graves' hyperthyroidism.

This clonotype was counted at least ten times. This chain uses TRBV7-9 with TRBJ2-1, with 9 bases matching TRBD2. V lost 5 bases, J lost 6 bases, and 11 bases stayed unmatched. The CDR3 is 16 residues long. Germline loops: CDR1 SEHNR, CDR2 FQNEAQ (reference sequence). The CDR3 reads CASSKYSGSMGNEQFF. As DNA, the CDR3 is TGTGCCAGCAGCAAATATAGCGGGAGTATGGGCAATGAGCAGTTCTTC. The whole variable domain, filled in from reference TRBV7-9 and TRBJ2-1, reads DTGVSQNPRHKITKRGQNVTFRCDPISEHNRLYWYRQTLGQGPEFLTYFQNEAQLEKSRLLSDRFSAERPKGSFSTLEIQRTEQGDSAMYLCASSKYSGSMGNEQFFGPGTRLTVL.

In its sample, this clonotype was seen many times. The rearrangement uses TRBV12-3 or TRBV12-4 and TRBJ2-6; 11 nucleotides align to TRBD1. J lost 1 base, V lost 3 bases, and 2 bases had no gene match. The CDR3 consists of 17 residues. As DNA, the CDR3 is TGTGCCAGCAGTTTCGGACAGGGGGCGTCTGGGGCCAACGTCCTGACTTTC. It encodes CASSFGQGASGANVLTF.

This clonotype was detected many times. The chain recombines TRBV27 with TRBJ2-7, with D possibly being TRBD2 (6 bases). Germline loops: CDR1 MNHEY, CDR2 SMNVEV (reference sequence). Trimming took off 0 bases at V and 2 bases at J, with 11 bases between the two ends. The CDR3 runs 15 residues. CDR3 protein: CASSLSGTDPYEQYF. Written as DNA, the CDR3 is TGTGCCAGCAGTTTATCTGGGACTGACCCCTACGAGCAGTACTTC.

This chain links TRBV6-5 with TRBJ1-5; D gene uncertain. Germline CDR1 and CDR2: MNHEY and SVGAGI. The CDR3 is made up of 14 amino acids. V gave up 3 bases and J gave up 0 bases, with 6 bases separating them. CDR3 residues: CASSYFVSNQPQHF. The CDR3 DNA reads as TGTGCCAGCAGTTATTTCGTTAGCAATCAGCCCCAGCATTTT.

For this clonotype: Since a much larger clone is just one base distant, this may be a read error. This sequence joins TRBV5-1 and TRBJ1-6; D gene unclear. The CDR3 has 14 amino acids. CDR1 SGHRS and CDR2 YFSETQ come from the germline V gene. V was trimmed by 0 bases and J by 9 bases, leaving 10 bases between them. The CDR3 sequence: CASSLGTVSSPLHF. The CDR3 DNA follows: TGCGCCAGCAGCTTGGGCACAGTGAGTTCACCCCTCCACTTT.

There are a few counts of this clonotype. The CDR3 sequence is CASSLVTGVPEKLFF. The DNA of the CDR3 is TGTGCCAGCAGCTTAGTTACAGGGGTCCCTGAAAAACTGTTTTTT. The chain links TRBV11-2 to TRBJ1-4; 7 bases agree with TRBD1. CDR3 length: 15 residues. CDR1 and CDR2 (germline): SGHAT, FQNNGV. After removal of 1 base from V and 7 bases from J, the junction contained 6 bases not matched to a gene.

As for this clonotype: Germline and junction disagree at one end, which may indicate a read error. This chain joins TRBV7-9 and TRBJ1-1, with D perhaps TRBD1 (5 bases). This CDR3 has 15 residues. From germline, CDR1 is SEHNR and CDR2 FQNEAQ (reference sequence). The CDR3 DNA reads as TGCGCCAGCAGCCTTTTAGAGGGGCCGCTAAATGAAGCTTTCTTT. Its translation is CASSLLEGPLNEAFF.

This clonotype has only a few counts. This chain uses TRBV6-1 with TRBJ2-4, with D perhaps matching TRBD2 (6 bases). CDR3 length equals 16 residues. Germline V gene sequence: CDR1 MNHNS, CDR2 SASEGT. Trimming cost V 7 bases and J 0 bases, with 16 bases left between them. CDR3 nucleotides: TGTGCCAGCACCCAGCCGGGCGGGGAAGCCAAAAACATTCAGTACTTC. Its protein product is CASTQPGGEAKNIQYF.

In this sample, this clonotype turned up many times. V gene TRBV4-2 combines with J gene TRBJ2-1, with 14 bases identical to TRBD2. The CDR3 sequence is 19 residues long. Trimming cost V 1 base and J 7 bases; bases outside gene matches: 12. Germline V lookup: CDR1 LGHNA, CDR2 YNFKEQ. The CDR3 nucleotides read TGTGCCAGCAGCCAAGTTTACCGCGCCGGGACTAGCGGGAGTAATGAGCAGTTCTTC. It codes for CASSQVYRAGTSGSNEQFF.

This clonotype has at least ten counts. The chain employs TRBV29-1 and TRBJ2-5, with 8 bases lining up with TRBD2. Germline V CDR1 and CDR2: SQVTM, ANQGSEA. After removal of 6 bases from V and 5 bases from J, the junction contained 26 bases not matched to a gene. This CDR3 comprises 19 residues. The CDR3 loop is CSVKGKSGLADALWETQYF. The CDR3 DNA reads as TGCAGCGTAAAAGGGAAGTCCGGACTAGCAGATGCACTGTGGGAGACCCAGTACTTC.

This sequence joins TRBV7-9 and TRBJ2-1; D unclear. Germline CDR1 reads SEHNR; CDR2 reads FQNEAQ (reference sequence). V dropped 5 bases and J dropped 7 bases, with 18 bases sitting between them. This CDR3 contains 15 residues. CDR3 sequence (DNA): TGTGCCAGCAGCCCCGACCAGGCGAGGAGAAATGAGCAGTTCTTC. It codes for CASSPDQARRNEQFF.

This clonotype showed up many times. As DNA, the CDR3 is TGTGCCAGCAGCCAAGATCACGGGGTAGGGTTGAACACTGAAGCTTTCTTT. It specifies CASSQDHGVGLNTEAFF. The chain employs TRBV3-1 and TRBJ1-1; D gene unclear. Germline V gene lookup returns CDR1 LGHDT and CDR2 YNNKEL (reference sequence). With 0 bases removed from V and 0 bases from J, the gap between germline ends came to 14 bases. The CDR3 totals 17 residues.

This clonotype was counted many times. The rearrangement joins TRBV20-1 to TRBJ2-7; 8 bases are shared with TRBD1. V shed 0 bases and J 3 bases; nucleotides not matched to a gene: 7. The V gene's germline CDR1 is DFQATT and CDR2 SNEGSKA (reference sequence). This CDR3 contains 15 residues. As DNA, the CDR3 is TGCAGTGCTAGAGATTTACCGGGACAGGACTACGAGCAGTACTTC. Translated: CSARDLPGQDYEQYF.

A few counts support this clonotype. V and J are TRBV10-3 and TRBJ2-1, with 16 bases fitting TRBD2. The germline V gene has CDR1 ENHRY and CDR2 SYGVKD. Trimming at V came to 9 bases and at J to 10 bases, leaving 3 bases not matched to a gene. The CDR3 is 13 amino acids. Here the CDR3 reads CAMGTSGGGEQFF. CDR3 DNA sequence: TGTGCCATGGGGACTAGCGGGGGGGGGGAGCAGTTCTTC.

This clonotype appeared a few times. This chain links TRBV27 with TRBJ2-1, with 11 bases lining up with TRBD2. From germline, CDR1 is MNHEY and CDR2 SMNVEV (reference sequence). The CDR3 runs 15 residues. V was pared by 3 bases and J by 10 bases, with 8 bases of the junction left unmatched. CDR3 sequence: CASSFSLAGVEEQFF. As DNA, the CDR3 is TGTGCCAGCAGTTTCTCACTAGCGGGAGTGGAAGAGCAGTTCTTC.

This clonotype showed up many times. The chain carries TRBV3-1 and TRBJ2-3; perhaps TRBD2 as D (5 bases). The CDR3 length is 18 residues. The germline V gene has CDR1 LGHDT and CDR2 YNNKEL (reference sequence). V was cut by 0 bases and J by 0 bases, with 16 bases left in between. The CDR3 protein is CASSQDESGLASTDTQYF. In nucleotides, the CDR3 is TGTGCCAGCAGCCAAGATGAGAGCGGATTGGCTAGCACAGATACGCAGTATTTT.

A few counts support this clonotype. The CDR3 reads CASSLGHKSRQFF. In DNA form, the CDR3 reads TGTGCCAGCAGCCTAGGCCATAAGTCCCGGCAGTTCTTC. This sequence joins TRBV12-3 or TRBV12-4 and TRBJ2-1; no clear D gene. This CDR3 comprises 13 residues. Trimming took off 6 bases at V and 12 bases at J, with 18 bases between the two ends.

This clonotype was recorded a few times. This rearrangement joins TRBV7-9 to TRBJ2-2; D is undetermined. Trimming removed 2 bases from V and 3 bases from J, with 10 bases in between. Germline CDR1 reads SEHNR; CDR2 reads FQNEAQ (reference sequence). The CDR3 extends over 15 amino acids. CDR3 sequence (DNA): TGTGCCAGCAGCTTAAGTGACACCTACACCGGGGAGCTGTTTTTT. Its translation is CASSLSDTYTGELFF. Supplemented by reference TRBV7-9 and TRBJ2-2, the full variable domain reads DTGVSQNPRHKITKRGQNVTFRCDPISEHNRLYWYRQTLGQGPEFLTYFQNEAQLEKSRLLSDRFSAERPKGSFSTLEIQRTEQGDSAMYLCASSLSDTYTGELFFGEGSRLTVL.

Many counts were recorded for this clonotype. The J gene is TRBJ2-3, the V gene TRBV7-8; 8 bases are a match to TRBD2. CDR1 is SGHVS, CDR2 FQNEAQ, per germline. Losses at the gene ends were 1 base for V and 5 bases for J; bases not matched to a gene: 11. The CDR3 is 17 residues long. CDR3: CASSLVGGTGGLDTQYF. The CDR3 DNA sequence: TGTGCCAGCAGCTTAGTCGGCGGGACGGGAGGGTTAGATACGCAGTATTTT.

This clonotype has just a few counts. The V and J genes are TRBV10-2 and TRBJ2-1; 12 bases line up with TRBD2. V lost 0 bases and J lost 7; bases outside the gene matches: 7. The length of the CDR3 is 17 residues. Per germline, CDR1 WSHSY and CDR2 SAAADI. CDR3 sequence reads: CASSESTLAGGANEQFF. CDR3 bases: TGCGCCAGCAGTGAGTCGACTCTAGCGGGAGGGGCAAATGAGCAGTTCTTC.

This clonotype was seen many times. V is TRBV29-1 and J is TRBJ1-1, with TRBD1 identical over 7 bases. The germline V gene has CDR1 SQVTM and CDR2 ANQGSEA. Trimming removed 4 bases from V and 4 bases from J; junction bases left unmatched: 3. The CDR3 totals 12 residues. This CDR3 reads CSVGQGVTEAFF. The CDR3 DNA is TGCAGCGTTGGTCAGGGGGTCACTGAAGCTTTCTTT.

This clonotype has a single count. DNA for the CDR3: TGTGCCAGCAGAAACGACGGTAGCTCCTACGAGCAGTACTTC. Encoded protein: CASRNDGSSYEQYF. The rearrangement links TRBV2 to TRBJ2-7; D ambiguous. The CDR3 is 14 residues long. Between the trimmed V and J ends, which lost 6 bases and 0 bases, there was a span of 12 bases. The germline V gene has CDR1 SNHLY and CDR2 FYNNEI.

This clonotype was seen a single time. This likely came from a read error, as a far larger clone is one base away. The chain joins TRBV12-3 or TRBV12-4 to TRBJ1-2, with no clear D. This CDR3 region has 13 residues. Trimming left V 2 bases short and J 3 bases short, with 7 bases between. CDR3 in DNA: TGTGCCAGCAGTTTACCCGGGGACTATGGCTACACCTTC. It translates to CASSLPGDYGYTF.

The sample holds a few counts of this clonotype. The chain uses TRBV7-9 and TRBJ1-6; 7 bases agree with TRBD1. CDR1 and CDR2 (germline): SEHNR, FQNEAQ (reference sequence). The CDR3 totals 14 residues. V lost 3 bases and J lost 9; bases outside the gene matches: 5. The CDR3 nucleotides read TGTGCCAGCAGCTTCATACAGGGGACTTCACCCCTCCACTTT. The encoded protein is CASSFIQGTSPLHF.

The chain uses TRBV18 and TRBJ2-2, with 7 bases aligning to TRBD1. Germline-derived CDR1 and CDR2 are KGHSH and LQKENI. This CDR3 contains 16 residues. V gave up 3 bases and J gave up 5 bases; unmatched junction bases: 9. The CDR3 DNA reads TGTGCCAGCTCACCGCCTCACAGGGGCTCGACCGGGGAGCTGTTTTTT. This translates into CASSPPHRGSTGELFF.